The T cell receptor (beta chain) under discussion was sequenced for a study of T cells after yellow fever vaccination. Study information: Fractions containing few cells were prepared with SMART-Seq v4 Ultra Low Input.

Notes on the study in general: There was a small share of clonotypes that showed up in both the CD4 and CD8 compartments.

As TCR cDNA was made by 5'RACE template switching, a universal primer site and UMIs were added. TCRdb re-analysed the 5' RACE reads in MiXCR, keeping a single row per CDR3 protein. In the table there are hundreds of thousands of distinct CDR3 sequences, around 20% of which are singletons. In regard to this clonotype: Its target is not known.

The sequences come from PBMCs, collected before the yellow fever booster vaccination. This clonotype was obtained from a man between 18 and 29 years old who received the YFV17D yellow fever vaccine.

The CDR3 here is CASSQDPGAAGGTDTQYF. CDR3 nucleotides: TGCGCCAGCAGCCAAGATCCTGGGGCAGCGGGGGGAACAGATACGCAGTATTTT. The rearrangement uses TRBV4-3 and TRBJ2-3, with 9 bases that match TRBD2. The trim removed 0 bases at V and 3 bases at J, leaving 10 bases unmatched. The germline gives CDR1 LGHNA, CDR2 YSLEER. The CDR3 contains 18 residues.